This passage covers 12 T cell receptor beta chains from one sample sequenced in a study of T cells after yellow fever vaccination. TCRdb independently ran MiXCR on the 5' RACE reads; one entry per CDR3 protein. The sample has about 63,000 distinct CDR3 sequences; approximately 7.4% are singletons. Specimen: CD8+ T cells sorted from PBMCs, collected 15 days after the yellow fever booster vaccination. Source of these receptors: a man aged 25 to 40 who received the YFV17D yellow fever vaccine.

In the case of this clonotype: Just one base apart from a much larger clone, this may be a read error. This rearrangement joins TRBV6-2 or TRBV6-3 to TRBJ2-1; 7 nucleotides align to TRBD2. V lost 2 bases to trimming and J lost 4 bases; unmatched junction nucleotides: 5. The germline V gene encodes CDR1 MNHEY and CDR2 SVGEGT. The CDR3 contains 15 residues. CDR3 protein: CASSYPLAAYNEQFF. DNA for the CDR3: TGTGCCAGCAGTTACCCGCTAGCGGCGTACAATGAGCAGTTCTTC.

This clonotype showed up many times. Here the CDR3 reads CATHLGGNTGELFF. The CDR3 DNA follows: TGTGCCACACACCTCGGGGGGAACACCGGGGAGCTGTTTTTT. The V call is TRBV19, the J call TRBJ2-2; weak D call: TRBD2 (6 bases). V shed 10 bases and J shed 1 base, with 13 bases lying between them. This CDR3 has 14 residues. CDR1 and CDR2 (germline): LNHDA, SQIVND (reference sequence).

This clonotype was detected many times. This sequence joins TRBV5-4 and TRBJ2-1; unclear D gene. The V end lost 4 bases, the J end lost 10 bases, and 9 bases lay between the germline ends. There are 11 residues in the CDR3. Germline CDR1 and CDR2: SGHNT and YYREEE (reference sequence). CDR3 protein: CASSTSSEQFF. CDR3 DNA sequence: TGTGCCAGCAGCACCTCATCCGAGCAGTTCTTC. Full variable domain (outside the CDR3, taken from reference TRBV5-4 and TRBJ2-1): ETGVTQSPTHLIKTRGQQVTLRCSSQSGHNTVSWYQQALGQGPQFIFQYYREEENGRGNFPPRFSGLQFPNYSSELNVNALELDDSALYLCASSTSSEQFFGPGTRLTVL.

The sample holds many counts of this clonotype. This chain uses TRBV28 with TRBJ2-1; D uncertain. Germline CDR1 is MDHEN and CDR2 is SYDVKM. The ends were cut back, 1 base at V and 1 base at J, with 5 bases in the middle. The CDR3 length is 14 residues. The chain's CDR3 is CASSLSSSYNEQFF. The CDR3, as DNA: TGTGCCAGCAGTTTATCGAGTTCCTACAATGAGCAGTTCTTC.

The V gene is TRBV5-1, the J gene TRBJ2-7, with D perhaps given as TRBD1 or TRBD2 (5 bases each). CDR1 is SGHRS, CDR2 YFSETQ, per germline. CDR3 length equals 14 residues. The V gene lost 6 bases and the J gene lost 8 bases, with 21 bases spanning the gap. DNA of the CDR3: TGCGCCAGCACTTCTACGGGGCGGTACAAACAGCAGTACTTC. Its protein is CASTSTGRYKQQYF. The whole variable domain, filled in from reference TRBV5-1 and TRBJ2-7, reads KAGVTQTPRYLIKTRGQQVTLSCSPISGHRSVSWYQQTPGQGLQFLFEYFSETQRNKGNFPGRFSGRQFSNSRSEMNVSTLELGDSALYLCASTSTGRYKQQYFGPGTRLTVT.

This clonotype was counted at least ten times. V usage is TRBV7-2 and J usage is TRBJ2-1; no firm D call. This CDR3 contains 13 residues. V was shortened by 4 bases and J by 5 bases, with 9 bases between the two germline ends. Germline values: CDR1 SGHTA, CDR2 FQGNSA. This chain's CDR3 is CASSSPPHNEQFF. The CDR3, as DNA: TGTGCCAGCAGCTCCCCGCCTCACAATGAGCAGTTCTTC.

This clonotype occurred many times. The chain combines TRBV20-1 with TRBJ2-2; D not certain. The CDR3 contains 14 residues. V was cut by 0 bases and J by 3 bases, with 8 bases left in between. CDR1 and CDR2 from the germline V gene are DFQATT and SNEGSKA (reference sequence). The CDR3 DNA is TGCAGTGCTAGAGATGTAGGATACACCGGGGAGCTGTTTTTT. Amino acid sequence: CSARDVGYTGELFF.

This clonotype was seen ten or more times. The gene calls are TRBV19 and TRBJ1-1; D is ambiguous. Per the germline V gene, CDR1 is LNHDA and CDR2 is SQIVND (reference sequence). The CDR3 runs to 12 residues. V shed 5 bases and J shed 5 bases, with 9 bases lying between them. CDR3 residues: CASSPGWTEAFF. Here the CDR3 DNA reads TGTGCCAGTAGTCCCGGGTGGACTGAAGCTTTCTTT.

This clonotype came up many times. The V and J genes are TRBV30 and TRBJ2-5; D is unresolved. Trimming shortened V by 7 bases and J by 3 bases, and 6 bases separated the two germline ends. CDR1 is GTSNPN, CDR2 SVGIG, per germline (reference sequence). The CDR3 has 10 amino acids. The CDR3 bases are TGTGCCTTACACGAAGAGACCCAGTACTTC. This sequence encodes CALHEETQYF.

This clonotype appeared many times. The V gene is TRBV12-3 or TRBV12-4, the J gene TRBJ2-1; tentative D call: TRBD2 (5 bases). The V and J ends lost 3 bases and 1 base respectively, with 13 bases between them. CDR3 length: 16 amino acids. CDR3 coding DNA: TGTGCCAGCAGTTTTTTCGTTTCGGGATCCTACAATGAGCAGTTCTTC. Its translation is CASSFFVSGSYNEQFF.

This clonotype was picked up many times. The chain uses TRBV18 and TRBJ2-1; D not resolved. Trimming cost V 2 bases and J 6 bases, with 5 bases left between them. The CDR3 runs to 12 residues. Germline V gives CDR1 KGHSH, CDR2 LQKENI. This chain's CDR3 is CASSPAVNEQFF. In DNA form, the CDR3 reads TGTGCCAGCTCACCAGCTGTCAATGAGCAGTTCTTC.

A few counts support this clonotype. This sequence joins TRBV28 and TRBJ2-1; D remains ambiguous. The CDR3 covers 11 residues. Germline-derived CDR1 and CDR2 are MDHEN and SYDVKM. The V and J ends lost 8 bases and 8 bases respectively, with 10 bases between them. The CDR3 reads CASGRIYEQFF. CDR3 DNA: TGTGCCAGCGGCCGCATATATGAGCAGTTCTTC.